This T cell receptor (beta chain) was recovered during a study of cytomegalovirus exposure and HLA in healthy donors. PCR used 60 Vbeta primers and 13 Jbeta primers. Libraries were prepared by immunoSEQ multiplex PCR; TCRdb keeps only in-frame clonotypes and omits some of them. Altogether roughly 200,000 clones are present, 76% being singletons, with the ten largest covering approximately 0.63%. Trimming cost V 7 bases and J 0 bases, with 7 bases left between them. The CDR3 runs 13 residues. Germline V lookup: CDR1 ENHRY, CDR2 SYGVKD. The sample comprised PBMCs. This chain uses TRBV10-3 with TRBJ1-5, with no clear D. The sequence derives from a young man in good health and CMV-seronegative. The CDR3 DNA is TGTGCCATCAACCGGGATAGCAATCAGCCCCAGCATTTT. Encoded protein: CAINRDSNQPQHF.